This T cell receptor (beta chain) was sequenced in a study of T cells after yellow fever vaccination. TCRdb independently ran MiXCR on the 5' RACE reads; one entry per CDR3 protein. The table includes about 68,000 distinct CDR3 sequences, just over 6.5% detected once. Per germline, CDR1 KGHSH and CDR2 LQKENI. The length of the CDR3 is 15 residues. The V and J ends lost 2 bases and 6 bases respectively, with 15 bases between them. This receptor was taken from a man younger than 30 who received the YFV17D yellow fever vaccine. The sequencing used CD8+ T cells sorted from PBMCs, collected roughly 46 days after the first yellow fever vaccination. V and J are TRBV18 and TRBJ2-3; tentative D call: TRBD1 (6 bases). CDR3 coding DNA: TGTGCCAGCTCACCAACCGAGGGGGTGGACGATACGCAGTATTTT. Protein: CASSPTEGVDDTQYF.